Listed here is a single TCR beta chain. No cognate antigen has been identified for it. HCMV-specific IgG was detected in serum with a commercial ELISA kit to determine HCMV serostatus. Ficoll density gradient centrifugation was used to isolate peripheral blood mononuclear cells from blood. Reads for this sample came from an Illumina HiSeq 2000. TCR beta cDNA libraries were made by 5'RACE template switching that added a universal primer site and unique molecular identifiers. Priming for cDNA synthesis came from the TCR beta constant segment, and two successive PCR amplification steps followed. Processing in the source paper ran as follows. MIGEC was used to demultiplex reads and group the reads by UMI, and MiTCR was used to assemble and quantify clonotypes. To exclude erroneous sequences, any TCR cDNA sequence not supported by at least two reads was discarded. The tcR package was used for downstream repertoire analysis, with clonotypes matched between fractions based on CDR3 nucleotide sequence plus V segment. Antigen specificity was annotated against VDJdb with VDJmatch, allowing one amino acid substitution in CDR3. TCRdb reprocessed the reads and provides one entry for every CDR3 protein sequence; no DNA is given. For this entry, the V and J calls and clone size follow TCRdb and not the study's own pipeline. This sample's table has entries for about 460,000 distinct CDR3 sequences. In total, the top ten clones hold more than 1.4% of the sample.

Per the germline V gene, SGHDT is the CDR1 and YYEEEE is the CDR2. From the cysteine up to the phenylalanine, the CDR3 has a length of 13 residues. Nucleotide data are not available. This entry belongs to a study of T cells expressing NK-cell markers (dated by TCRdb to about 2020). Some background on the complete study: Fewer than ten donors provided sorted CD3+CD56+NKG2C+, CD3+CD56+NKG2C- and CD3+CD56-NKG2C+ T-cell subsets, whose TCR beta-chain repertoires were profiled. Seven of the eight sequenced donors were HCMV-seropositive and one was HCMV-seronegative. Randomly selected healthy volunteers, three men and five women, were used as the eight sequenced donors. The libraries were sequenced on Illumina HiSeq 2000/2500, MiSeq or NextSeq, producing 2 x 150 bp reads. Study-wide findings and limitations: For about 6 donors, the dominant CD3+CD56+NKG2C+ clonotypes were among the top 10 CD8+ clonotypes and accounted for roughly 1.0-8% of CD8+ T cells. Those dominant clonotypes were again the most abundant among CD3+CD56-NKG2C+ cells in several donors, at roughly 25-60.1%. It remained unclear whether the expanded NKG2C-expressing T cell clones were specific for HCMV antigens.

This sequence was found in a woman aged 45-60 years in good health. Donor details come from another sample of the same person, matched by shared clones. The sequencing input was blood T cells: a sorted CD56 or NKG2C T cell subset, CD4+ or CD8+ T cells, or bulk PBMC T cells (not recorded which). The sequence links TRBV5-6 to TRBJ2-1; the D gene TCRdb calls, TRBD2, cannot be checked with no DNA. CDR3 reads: CASSWRRVNEQFF.